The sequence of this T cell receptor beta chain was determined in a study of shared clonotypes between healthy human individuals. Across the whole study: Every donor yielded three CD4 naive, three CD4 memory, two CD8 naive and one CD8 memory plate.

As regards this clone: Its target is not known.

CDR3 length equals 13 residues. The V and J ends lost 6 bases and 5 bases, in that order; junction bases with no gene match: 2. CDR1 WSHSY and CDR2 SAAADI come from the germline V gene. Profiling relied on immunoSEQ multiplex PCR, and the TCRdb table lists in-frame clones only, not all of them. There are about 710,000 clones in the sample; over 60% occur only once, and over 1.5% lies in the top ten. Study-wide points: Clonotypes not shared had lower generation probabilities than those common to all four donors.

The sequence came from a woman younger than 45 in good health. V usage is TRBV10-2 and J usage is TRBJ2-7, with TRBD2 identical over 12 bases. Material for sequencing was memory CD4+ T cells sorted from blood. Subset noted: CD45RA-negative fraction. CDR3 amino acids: CASSLAGGDEQYF. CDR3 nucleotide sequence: TGCGCCAGCAGCCTAGCGGGAGGGGACGAGCAGTACTTC.